A single sample gave rise to the 21 T cell receptor beta chains below, sequenced in a study of CD8 T cells in Susac syndrome. The RNA input was roughly 0.45 to 1 ug, and it was reverse transcribed with random hexamers. Using its own MiXCR run on the immunoSEQ multiplex PCR reads, TCRdb lists one record per CDR3 protein. This sample has just over 150,000 distinct CDR3 sequences; less than 97% occur once, and the top ten carry 0.15%. The sample comprised CD8+ T cells from PBMCs. The source is a human donor with multiple sclerosis.

The rearrangement joins TRBV6-4 to TRBJ2-2; D call uncertain. Germline V gene sequence: CDR1 MRHNA, CDR2 SNTAGT. The CDR3 loop spans 12 amino acids. V was trimmed by 2 bases and J by 9 bases, leaving 7 bases between them. The CDR3 reads CASSDDGRELFF. In DNA, the CDR3 is TGTGCCAGCAGTGACGATGGCAGGGAGCTGTTTTTT.

The chain couples TRBV24-1 to TRBJ2-2, with 7 bases identical to TRBD1. The CDR3 extends over 17 amino acids. After removal of 2 bases from V and 5 bases from J, the junction contained 10 bases not matched to a gene. The V gene's germline CDR1 is KGHDR and CDR2 SFDVKD. The CDR3, as DNA: TGTGCCACCAGTGATTCCAAATTGGACAGGAAAACCGGGGAGCTGTTTTTT. Translation: CATSDSKLDRKTGELFF.

V usage is TRBV2 and J usage is TRBJ2-7; D may be TRBD1 (5 bases). Germline loops: CDR1 SNHLY, CDR2 FYNNEI. V was cut by 7 bases and J by 1 base, with 17 bases left in between. The CDR3 spans 15 residues. The CDR3 reads CASNTPREWSYEQYF. CDR3 in DNA: TGTGCCAGCAACACGCCCAGGGAATGGTCCTACGAGCAGTACTTC.

The chain links TRBV7-6 to TRBJ2-5, with 7 bases lining up with TRBD1. V lost 6 bases and J lost 5; bases outside the gene matches: 12. This CDR3 has 15 amino acids. The germline gives CDR1 SGHVS, CDR2 FNYEAQ. The CDR3 spells CASRPGGERGETQYF. Written as DNA, the CDR3 is TGTGCCAGCAGACCAGGGGGTGAGAGGGGGGAGACCCAGTACTTC.

The chain recombines TRBV9 with TRBJ2-7, with 7 bases identical to TRBD1. V was clipped by 4 bases and J by 2 bases; unmatched bases: 6. Germline CDR1 and CDR2: SGDLS and YYNGEE. This CDR3 is built from 14 residues. The DNA for the CDR3 is TGTGCCAGCAGCACAACAGGGGTGACCTACGAGCAGTACTTC. Encoded protein: CASSTTGVTYEQYF.

J is TRBJ2-3 and V is TRBV20-1; 7 bases are shared with TRBD2. After removal of 6 bases from V and 7 bases from J, the junction contained 10 bases not matched to a gene. The CDR3 is 13 amino acids. CDR1 and CDR2 from the germline V gene are DFQATT and SNEGSKA (reference sequence). This CDR3 is CSAVSGDSYTQYF. The CDR3 DNA is TGCAGTGCCGTGAGCGGGGATTCGTATACGCAGTATTTT.

DNA for the CDR3: TGCAGTGCTAGAGACCTTAGGGGAGACACTGAAGCTTTCTTT. It codes for CSARDLRGDTEAFF. The chain links TRBV20-1 to TRBJ1-1; D might be TRBD1 (5 bases). This CDR3 is 14 amino acids long. Trimming shortened V by 0 bases and J by 3 bases, and 11 bases separated the two germline ends. Germline CDR1 DFQATT, CDR2 SNEGSKA (reference sequence).

The chain recombines TRBV3-1 with TRBJ2-7; a possible D gene is TRBD2 (5 bases). Germline V gene sequence: CDR1 LGHDT, CDR2 YNNKEL (reference sequence). CDR3 length: 18 amino acids. The V gene lost 0 bases and the J gene lost 3 bases, with 21 bases spanning the gap. DNA of the CDR3: TGTGCCAGCAGCCAAGACCCTCTGGGGATAGCGTTCAACTACGAGCAGTACTTC. Its translation: CASSQDPLGIAFNYEQYF.

The J gene is TRBJ1-1, the V gene TRBV6-5; D uncertain. In germline, CDR1 is MNHEY, CDR2 SVGAGI. The CDR3 extends over 13 amino acids. Trimming shortened V by 0 bases and J by 0 bases, and 2 bases separated the two germline ends. This chain's CDR3 is CASSYSLNTEAFF. CDR3 in DNA: TGTGCCAGCAGTTACTCTCTGAACACTGAAGCTTTCTTT.

V gene TRBV15 combines with J gene TRBJ2-5; D remains unclear. This CDR3 region has 16 residues. V was trimmed by 0 bases and J by 2 bases, leaving 13 bases between them. CDR1 is LNHNV and CDR2 is YYDKDF in the germline V gene (reference sequence). The CDR3 here is CATSRDLRRKQETQYF. CDR3 coding DNA: TGTGCCACCAGCAGAGATCTAAGACGCAAACAAGAGACCCAGTACTTC.

The chain joins TRBV27 to TRBJ2-1, with 8 bases that match TRBD2. V shed 0 bases and J 6 bases; nucleotides not matched to a gene: 4. This CDR3 has 15 amino acids. CDR1 and CDR2 (germline): MNHEY, SMNVEV (reference sequence). DNA for the CDR3: TGTGCCAGCAGTTTATCGGATCGGGGGGGCAATGAGCAGTTCTTC. Translating it yields CASSLSDRGGNEQFF.

V and J are TRBV19 and TRBJ2-1; 7 positions match TRBD1. CDR3 length: 16 amino acids. Germline V gene data show CDR1 as LNHDA and CDR2 as SQIVND (reference sequence). V was pared by 5 bases and J by 7 bases, with 14 bases of the junction left unmatched. CDR3 in DNA: TGTGCCAGTAGTTCACTCGTAGGGGGCGCGTGGAATGAGCAGTTCTTC. Protein: CASSSLVGGAWNEQFF.

The chain carries TRBV7-9 and TRBJ1-1; D unclear. The V end was cut by 5 bases, the J end by 1 base, with 14 bases between. The CDR3 extends over 15 amino acids. Germline CDR1 is SEHNR and CDR2 is FQNEAQ (reference sequence). The CDR3 protein is CASSRATDSNTEAFF. DNA of the CDR3: TGTGCCAGCAGCAGGGCAACCGATTCGAACACTGAAGCTTTCTTT.

This rearrangement joins TRBV27 to TRBJ1-2; no firm D call. The CDR3 length is 13 residues. In germline, CDR1 is MNHEY, CDR2 SMNVEV (reference sequence). V was trimmed by 7 bases and J by 4 bases, leaving 13 bases between them. CDR3 sequence reads: CASTRSRGYGYTF. In DNA, the CDR3 is TGTGCCAGCACTCGGTCGAGAGGCTATGGCTACACCTTC.

This chain joins TRBV12-3 or TRBV12-4 and TRBJ2-5; TRBD1 aligns across 8 bases. The CDR3 has 17 amino acids. The J segment lost 5 bases and the V segment lost 6 bases, leaving 17 bases of the junction unmatched. CDR3 region: CASSRGPRSRGHETQYF. The CDR3 DNA follows: TGTGCCAGCAGCCGAGGCCCGAGGAGCAGGGGGCACGAGACCCAGTACTTC.

The gene calls are TRBV12-3 or TRBV12-4 and TRBJ2-3, with D perhaps being TRBD1 or TRBD2 (5 bases each). The CDR3 has 10 residues. Between the trimmed V and J ends, which lost 9 bases and 8 bases, there was a span of 9 bases. CDR3 coding DNA: TGTGCCAGTTCTGGGGGTACGCAGTATTTT. Amino acids: CASSGGTQYF.

The gene calls are TRBV10-3 and TRBJ2-3; D not certain. Trimming removed 0 bases from V and 0 bases from J, with 7 bases in between. Germline lookup yields CDR1 ENHRY and CDR2 SYGVKD. The CDR3 loop spans 15 amino acids. CDR3 amino acids: CAISESESSTDTQYF. The CDR3 bases are TGTGCCATCAGTGAGTCAGAATCTAGCACAGATACGCAGTATTTT.

V is TRBV19 and J is TRBJ1-5; D uncertain. The CDR3 sequence is 14 residues long. Germline CDR1 LNHDA, CDR2 SQIVND (reference sequence). V was shortened by 3 bases and J by 4 bases, with 10 bases between the two germline ends. The CDR3 loop reads CASSIGPGNQPQHF. The CDR3 DNA follows: TGTGCCAGTAGTATTGGCCCCGGGAATCAGCCCCAGCATTTT.

This clonotype was recorded only once. The V call is TRBV15, the J call TRBJ2-5, with unresolved D. V was cut by 0 bases and J by 5 bases, with 13 bases left in between. Germline V CDR1 and CDR2: LNHNV, YYDKDF (reference sequence). This CDR3 has 15 residues. CDR3 nucleotides: TGTGCCACCAGCAGAGAATCAAACCTTCGGGAGACCCAGTACTTC. Amino acids: CATSRESNLRETQYF.

The CDR3 sequence: CASSLARQGTGVTEAFF. The CDR3 region has the DNA TGTGCCAGCAGCTTAGCTCGTCAGGGGACAGGGGTCACTGAAGCTTTCTTT. V gene TRBV7-8 combines with J gene TRBJ1-1; 10 positions agree with TRBD1. CDR1 and CDR2 (germline): SGHVS, FQNEAQ. The CDR3 has 17 residues. V trimming: 0 bases; J trimming: 4 bases; junction bases outside the gene matches: 8.

The V call is TRBV29-1, the J call TRBJ2-7; no clear D. Germline CDR1 reads SQVTM; CDR2 reads ANQGSEA. V lost 3 bases and J lost 3, with 18 bases in between. The CDR3 length is 15 residues. The CDR3 is CSVEVGRFSDYEQYF. CDR3 nucleotides: TGCAGCGTTGAGGTGGGCAGGTTTTCCGACTACGAGCAGTACTTC.